Below, 30 T cell receptor beta chains from the same sample are listed, as sequenced in a study of T cell repertoires in aging, cancer and after chemotherapy. TCR beta rearrangements were amplified from peripheral blood genomic DNA. TRB rearrangements spanning V, D and J were amplified using mixed TRB-A/B primers. One entry per CDR3 protein, called by TCRdb with MiXCR from the multiplex PCR reads. The sample records about 8,700 distinct CDR3 sequences, approximately 30% being singletons. The source material was blood. These receptors all come from a human donor in good health.

This chain links TRBV28 with TRBJ1-3, with 7 bases identical to TRBD1. The germline V gene encodes CDR1 MDHEN and CDR2 SYDVKM. Trimming cost V 5 bases and J 5 bases; bases outside gene matches: 6. The CDR3 is made up of 14 amino acids. The CDR3 loop reads CASSGQVLRNTIYF. DNA for the CDR3: TGTGCCAGCAGTGGACAGGTGCTAAGAAACACCATATATTTT.

This clonotype was seen only a few times. The CDR3 coding sequence is TGCAGCGGGTCAGGGGGCTGGGGGATGAACACTGAAGCTTTCTTT. Translating gives CSGSGGWGMNTEAFF. The chain couples TRBV29-1 to TRBJ1-1, with 8 bases that match TRBD1. Losses at the gene ends were 7 bases for V and 0 bases for J; bases not matched to a gene: 10. There are 15 residues in the CDR3. Germline lookup yields CDR1 SQVTM and CDR2 ANQGSEA.

This clonotype turned up a few times. The chain has TRBV27 and TRBJ2-3; 8 nucleotides agree with TRBD1. Trimming removed 6 bases from V and 3 bases from J; junction bases left unmatched: 8. This CDR3 comprises 15 residues. Germline CDR1 reads MNHEY; CDR2 reads SMNVEV (reference sequence). The chain's CDR3 is CASRSGTGETDTQYF. The CDR3 DNA reads TGTGCCAGCAGGTCCGGGACAGGTGAAACAGATACGCAGTATTTT.

This clonotype was seen only a few times. V is TRBV30 and J is TRBJ2-7, with 9 bases lining up with TRBD1. The CDR3 consists of 15 residues. The J segment lost 6 bases and the V segment lost 4 bases, leaving 13 bases of the junction unmatched. Germline V lookup: CDR1 GTSNPN, CDR2 SVGIG (reference sequence). CDR3 sequence (DNA): TGTGCCTGGACCCGACCCGGGACAGGGCGAGGCGAGCAGTACTTC. It codes for CAWTRPGTGRGEQYF. Looking up the rest from reference TRBV30 and TRBJ2-7 gives the full variable domain: SQTIHQWPATLVQPVGSPLSLECTVEGTSNPNLYWYRQAAGRGLQLLFYSVGIGQISSEVPQNLSASRPQDRQFILSSKKLLLSDSGFYLCAWTRPGTGRGEQYFGPGTRLTVT.

CDR3: CASSSENVGANVLTF. The CDR3 DNA reads as TGCGCCAGCAGCTCTGAAAACGTTGGGGCCAACGTCCTGACTTTC. The rearrangement uses TRBV5-1 and TRBJ2-6, with no clear D. V gave up 3 bases and J gave up 3 bases, with 10 bases separating them. Germline-derived CDR1 and CDR2 are SGHRS and YFSETQ. The CDR3 is 15 residues long.

This chain joins TRBV5-4 and TRBJ2-1; 7 bases map to TRBD1. Per germline, CDR1 SGHNT and CDR2 YYREEE (reference sequence). The CDR3 runs to 14 residues. V shed 1 base and J 5 bases; nucleotides not matched to a gene: 3. The CDR3 region is CASSLRQGDNEQFF. The CDR3 nucleotides read TGTGCCAGCAGCTTGAGGCAGGGGGACAATGAGCAGTTCTTC.

The V call is TRBV19, the J call TRBJ2-7; the D gene is possibly TRBD1 (6 bases). Germline V gene data show CDR1 as LNHDA and CDR2 as SQIVND (reference sequence). The CDR3 extends over 15 amino acids. Trimming cost V 6 bases and J 2 bases, with 17 bases left between them. DNA for the CDR3: TGTGCCAGTAGAAACCCCCGGGACAATCCCTACGAGCAGTACTTC. Its protein is CASRNPRDNPYEQYF.

The chain employs TRBV19 and TRBJ2-3; tentative D call: TRBD1 (5 bases). The germline V gene encodes CDR1 LNHDA and CDR2 SQIVND (reference sequence). The CDR3 covers 14 residues. Trimming removed 3 bases from V and 4 bases from J, with 11 bases in between. The CDR3, as DNA: TGTGCCAGTAGTATCCAGGGTGAAGCAGATACGCAGTATTTT. It yields the protein CASSIQGEADTQYF.

This clonotype is judged medium-sized. The V call is TRBV4-3, the J call TRBJ2-6; TRBD2 agrees at 10 bases. This CDR3 contains 16 residues. The V segment lost 3 bases and the J segment 4 bases; nucleotides outside the gene matches: 3. Germline V gene sequence: CDR1 LGHNA, CDR2 YSLEER. This CDR3 reads CASSHTSGTGANVLTF. CDR3 DNA: TGCGCCAGCAGCCATACTAGCGGGACAGGGGCCAACGTCCTGACTTTC.

In this sample, this clonotype turned up a few times. CDR3 in DNA: TGTGCCAGCAGTTTATCGATGTCTAGCGGGAGAGATGAGCAGTTCTTC. Its translation is CASSLSMSSGRDEQFF. The chain is built from TRBV27 and TRBJ2-1; 10 bases are shared with TRBD2. V lost 0 bases, J lost 8 bases, and 7 bases stayed unmatched. Germline V CDR1 and CDR2: MNHEY, SMNVEV (reference sequence). The CDR3 has 16 amino acids.

Note on this clonotype: A junction end diverges from the germline sequence, so it may reflect a read error. The J gene is TRBJ2-7, the V gene TRBV4-2; D uncertain. The CDR3 runs 18 residues. Germline CDR1 reads LGHNA; CDR2 reads YNFKEQ. This CDR3 reads CASSQLPPLGGVWYEQYF. DNA for the CDR3: TGCGCCAGCAGCCAACTACCACCACTGGGCGGAGTCTGGTACGAGCAGTACTTC.

The rearrangement uses TRBV20-1 and TRBJ2-7; 7 bases are shared with TRBD1. The CDR3 is 15 amino acids. V shed 1 base and J 2 bases; nucleotides not matched to a gene: 8. From germline, CDR1 is DFQATT and CDR2 SNEGSKA (reference sequence). The CDR3 DNA is TGCAGTGCTAGAGGGGGAGACAGGGTGACCTACGAGCAGTACTTC. Amino acids: CSARGGDRVTYEQYF.

The V and J genes are TRBV7-2 and TRBJ2-5, with 12 bases identical to TRBD2. Germline V lookup: CDR1 SGHTA, CDR2 FQGNSA. The CDR3 runs to 15 residues. The ends lost 1 base at V and 4 bases at J; junction bases unmatched: 1. The CDR3 here is CASSLGGLAGETQYF. The CDR3 DNA follows: TGTGCCAGCAGCTTAGGGGGACTAGCGGGAGAGACCCAGTACTTC.

This chain joins TRBV12-3 or TRBV12-4 and TRBJ1-6; D uncertain. Trimming stripped 0 bases from V and 10 bases from J, with 4 bases between. The CDR3 sequence is 12 residues long. DNA for the CDR3: TGTGCCAGCAGTTTAGCCCCATCACCCCTCCACTTT. Protein product: CASSLAPSPLHF.

This clonotype occurred a few times. The chain recombines TRBV27 with TRBJ1-1; possibly TRBD1 for D (6 bases). Germline-derived CDR1 and CDR2 are MNHEY and SMNVEV (reference sequence). This CDR3 is built from 13 residues. Trimming pared 6 bases from V and 3 bases from J, leaving 11 bases between. CDR3 sequence (DNA): TGTGCCAGCAGATTCACAGGGTACACTGAAGCTTTCTTT. It encodes CASRFTGYTEAFF.

This CDR3 is CASSPEPAGGQNTQYF. The CDR3 DNA is TGTGCCAGCAGCCCCGAGCCGGCGGGAGGTCAGAATACGCAGTATTTT. The J gene is TRBJ2-3, the V gene TRBV7-9, with TRBD2 identical over 8 bases. This CDR3 is built from 16 residues. The ends lost 5 bases at V and 7 bases at J; junction bases unmatched: 14. The germline V gene has CDR1 SEHNR and CDR2 FQNEAQ (reference sequence).

The chain carries TRBV27 and TRBJ2-2, with 7 bases that match TRBD1. The trim removed 6 bases at V and 1 base at J, leaving 11 bases unmatched. Germline V gene lookup returns CDR1 MNHEY and CDR2 SMNVEV (reference sequence). The CDR3 length is 17 residues. CDR3 sequence reads: CASRLDSRTGNTGELFF. The CDR3 bases are TGTGCCAGCAGGCTCGATTCTCGGACAGGGAACACCGGGGAGCTGTTTTTT.

This clonotype was detected a few times. The chain combines TRBV20-1 with TRBJ1-3, with D maybe TRBD1 (6 bases). The germline CDR1 and CDR2 sequences are DFQATT and SNEGSKA (reference sequence). The CDR3 has 14 residues. V lost 2 bases and J lost 4, with 12 bases in between. The CDR3 protein is CSARYGGSGNTIYF. Here the CDR3 DNA reads TGCAGTGCTAGATACGGGGGCTCAGGAAACACCATATATTTT.

This clonotype was picked up a small number of times. The chain couples TRBV27 to TRBJ1-6; D unclear. CDR1 is MNHEY, CDR2 SMNVEV, per germline (reference sequence). Trimming took off 6 bases at V and 5 bases at J, with 14 bases between the two ends. The CDR3 spans 15 residues. CDR3 DNA sequence: TGTGCCAGCAGCTATGAAGGGCGCAATAATTCACCCCTCCACTTT. Its protein is CASSYEGRNNSPLHF.

This clonotype was found a few times. The V gene is TRBV19, the J gene TRBJ2-3; 9 bases agree with TRBD1. Trimming took 3 bases from V and 6 from J; bases not matched to a gene: 7. The CDR3 runs to 15 residues. CDR1 is LNHDA, CDR2 SQIVND, per germline (reference sequence). CDR3 in amino acids: CASSILGQGRDTQYF. CDR3 bases: TGTGCCAGTAGTATTCTCGGACAGGGGAGGGATACGCAGTATTTT.

V gene TRBV19 combines with J gene TRBJ1-5; D may be TRBD1 (5 bases). Germline lookup yields CDR1 LNHDA and CDR2 SQIVND (reference sequence). The germline V and J ends were trimmed by 8 bases and 3 bases, with 11 bases remaining between them. CDR3 size: 13 residues. The CDR3 nucleotides are TGTGCCAGTGCAGACAGACCCAATCAGCCCCAGCATTTT. This sequence encodes CASADRPNQPQHF.

The chain recombines TRBV20-1 with TRBJ1-5; a weak D match, TRBD1 (6 bases). This CDR3 has 15 amino acids. Trimming took 2 bases from V and 3 from J, leaving 14 bases between them. Germline V lookup: CDR1 DFQATT, CDR2 SNEGSKA (reference sequence). In DNA, the CDR3 is TGCAGTGCTAGATCACAGACAGGCGCCAATCAGCCCCAGCATTTT. This encodes CSARSQTGANQPQHF.

The J gene is TRBJ2-7, the V gene TRBV27; D unclear. The CDR3 runs 14 residues. Germline CDR1 and CDR2: MNHEY and SMNVEV (reference sequence). Trimming pared 0 bases from V and 9 bases from J, leaving 15 bases between. CDR3 sequence (DNA): TGTGCCAGCAGTTTATCGAAGGACGAAGGACGGCAGTACTTC. Translating gives CASSLSKDEGRQYF.

In this sample, this clonotype turned up a few times. The chain links TRBV10-1 to TRBJ2-7; D remains ambiguous. Germline V CDR1 and CDR2: WNHNN, SYGVQD (reference sequence). Trimming shortened V by 2 bases and J by 5 bases, and 10 bases separated the two germline ends. The CDR3 loop spans 13 amino acids. The CDR3 bases are TGCGCCAGCAGTGAGCACACGGTGGACGAGCAGTACTTC. Protein: CASSEHTVDEQYF.

The chain combines TRBV18 with TRBJ2-3; 13 nucleotides match TRBD2. The V gene end was trimmed by 3 bases and the J gene end by 3 bases; junction bases not matched to a gene: 0. The CDR3 runs 15 residues. Germline V CDR1 and CDR2: KGHSH, LQKENI. CDR3 region: CASSPGLAGTDTQYF. CDR3 sequence (DNA): TGTGCCAGCTCACCGGGACTAGCGGGAACAGATACGCAGTATTTT. Full variable domain (rest looked up from reference TRBV18 and TRBJ2-3): NAGVMQNPRHLVRRRGQEARLRCSPMKGHSHVYWYRQLPEEGLKFMVYLQKENIIDESGMPKERFSAEFPKEGPSILRIQQVVRGDSAAYFCASSPGLAGTDTQYFGPGTRLTVL.

The chain joins TRBV5-1 to TRBJ1-6; TRBD1 is a possible D gene (6 bases). CDR1 is SGHRS and CDR2 is YFSETQ in the germline V gene. The CDR3 covers 15 residues. V gave up 4 bases and J gave up 5 bases, with 13 bases separating them. CDR3 sequence: CASSEQGYDNSPLHF. CDR3 in DNA: TGCGCCAGCAGCGAACAGGGTTATGATAATTCACCCCTCCACTTT.

The chain uses TRBV6-1 and TRBJ1-5, with D unclear. The CDR3 loop spans 13 amino acids. The germline gives CDR1 MNHNS, CDR2 SASEGT. V was clipped by 8 bases and J by 1 base, with 9 bases between them. CDR3 DNA sequence: TGTGCCAGCTGGCGGGCGAGCAATCAGCCCCAGCATTTT. Residues: CASWRASNQPQHF.

About this clonotype itself: It may be a read error: a sequence one base away is much more abundant. The J gene is TRBJ2-7, the V gene TRBV29-1, with 7 nucleotides matching TRBD2. The CDR3 has 16 residues. Germline CDR1 reads SQVTM; CDR2 reads ANQGSEA. The ends lost 2 bases at V and 0 bases at J; junction bases unmatched: 10. CDR3 region: CSVELAEVGHSYEQYF. DNA of the CDR3: TGCAGCGTTGAACTAGCGGAAGTGGGGCACTCCTACGAGCAGTACTTC.

The J gene is TRBJ2-1, the V gene TRBV4-2, with D possibly matching TRBD2 (5 bases). V was pared by 0 bases and J by 9 bases, with 6 bases between. This CDR3 is built from 12 residues. In germline, CDR1 is LGHNA, CDR2 YNFKEQ. The CDR3 sequence: CASSQEGGEQFF. DNA of the CDR3: TGTGCCAGCAGCCAAGAAGGAGGTGAGCAGTTCTTC.

In this sample, this clonotype turned up a few times. The chain employs TRBV4-2 and TRBJ2-3, with unresolved D. V gave up 8 bases and J gave up 0 bases, with 12 bases separating them. In germline, CDR1 is LGHNA, CDR2 YNFKEQ. The CDR3 runs 14 residues. CDR3 in DNA: TGTGCCAGCTCGAGAACGCCTAGCACAGATACGCAGTATTTT. This sequence encodes CASSRTPSTDTQYF.